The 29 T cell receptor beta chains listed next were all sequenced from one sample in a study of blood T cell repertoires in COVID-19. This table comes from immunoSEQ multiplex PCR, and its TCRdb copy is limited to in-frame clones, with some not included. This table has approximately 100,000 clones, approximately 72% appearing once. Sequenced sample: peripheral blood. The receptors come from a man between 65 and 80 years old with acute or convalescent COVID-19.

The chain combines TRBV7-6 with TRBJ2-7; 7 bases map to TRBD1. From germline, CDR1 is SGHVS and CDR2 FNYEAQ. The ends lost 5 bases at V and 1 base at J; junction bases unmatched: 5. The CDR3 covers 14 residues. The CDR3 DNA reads TGTGCCAGCAGCCCTCGGGACAGTTCCTACGAGCAGTACTTC. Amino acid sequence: CASSPRDSSYEQYF.

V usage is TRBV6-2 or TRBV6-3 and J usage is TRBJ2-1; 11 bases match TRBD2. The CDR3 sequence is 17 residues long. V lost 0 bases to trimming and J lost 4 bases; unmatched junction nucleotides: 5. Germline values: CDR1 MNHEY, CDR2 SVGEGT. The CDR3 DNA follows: TGTGCCAGCAGTTACTCCCCCACTAGCGGGAGATACAATGAGCAGTTCTTC. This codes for CASSYSPTSGRYNEQFF.

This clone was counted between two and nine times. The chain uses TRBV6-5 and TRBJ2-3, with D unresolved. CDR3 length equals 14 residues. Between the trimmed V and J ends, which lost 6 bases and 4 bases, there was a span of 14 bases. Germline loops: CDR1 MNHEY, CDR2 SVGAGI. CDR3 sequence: CASSTSTESDTQYF. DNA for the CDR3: TGTGCCAGCAGCACCTCGACTGAGTCAGATACGCAGTATTTT.

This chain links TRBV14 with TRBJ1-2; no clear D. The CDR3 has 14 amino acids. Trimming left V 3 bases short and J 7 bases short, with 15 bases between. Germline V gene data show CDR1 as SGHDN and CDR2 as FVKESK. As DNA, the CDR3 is TGTGCCAGCAGCCAGAACACGGGAGGCGGTGGCTACACCTTC. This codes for CASSQNTGGGGYTF. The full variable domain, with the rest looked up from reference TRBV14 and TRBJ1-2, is EAGVTQFPSHSVIEKGQTVTLRCDPISGHDNLYWYRRVMGKEIKFLLHFVKESKQDESGMPNNRFLAERTGGTYSTLKVQPAELEDSGVYFCASSQNTGGGGYTFGSGTRLTVV.

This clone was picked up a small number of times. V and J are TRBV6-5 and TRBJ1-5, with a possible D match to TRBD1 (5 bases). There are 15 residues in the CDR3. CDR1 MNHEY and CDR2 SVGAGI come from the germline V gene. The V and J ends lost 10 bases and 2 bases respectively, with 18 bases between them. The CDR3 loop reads CATKGDGGGNQPQHF. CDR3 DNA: TGTGCCACTAAGGGAGACGGAGGGGGCAATCAGCCCCAGCATTTT.

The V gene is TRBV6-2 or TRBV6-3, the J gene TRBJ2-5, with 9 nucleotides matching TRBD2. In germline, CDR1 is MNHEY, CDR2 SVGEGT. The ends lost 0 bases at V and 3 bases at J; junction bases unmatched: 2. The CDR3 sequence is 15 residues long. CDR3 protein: CASSYSGLAEETQYF. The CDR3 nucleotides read TGTGCCAGCAGTTACTCGGGACTAGCAGAAGAGACCCAGTACTTC.

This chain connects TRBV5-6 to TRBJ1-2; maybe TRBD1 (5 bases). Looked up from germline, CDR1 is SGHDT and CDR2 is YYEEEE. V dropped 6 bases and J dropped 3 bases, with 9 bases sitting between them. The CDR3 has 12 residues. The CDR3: CASNGGHYGYTF. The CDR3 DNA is TGTGCCAGCAACGGGGGACACTATGGCTACACCTTC.

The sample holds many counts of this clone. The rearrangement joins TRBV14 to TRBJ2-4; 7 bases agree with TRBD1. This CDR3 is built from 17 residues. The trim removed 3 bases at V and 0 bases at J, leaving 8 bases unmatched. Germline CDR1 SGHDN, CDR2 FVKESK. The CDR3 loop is CASSQTGTGLAKNIQYF. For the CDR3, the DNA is TGTGCCAGCAGCCAGACAGGGACGGGATTAGCCAAAAACATTCAGTACTTC.

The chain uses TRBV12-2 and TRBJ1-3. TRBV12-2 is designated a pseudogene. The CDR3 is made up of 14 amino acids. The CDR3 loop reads CASRLRQPRNTIYF. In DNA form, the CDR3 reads TGTGCAAGTCGCTTGCGGCAGCCTAGGAACACCATATATTTT.

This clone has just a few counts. CDR3 DNA sequence: TGTGCCAGCAGTACTAGCGGGAGGGCTAGGTACGAGCAGTACTTC. It is translated as CASSTSGRARYEQYF. The rearrangement links TRBV27 to TRBJ2-7, with 13 nucleotides matching TRBD2. This CDR3 is built from 15 residues. Unmatched junction bases numbered 5, after V lost 5 bases and J lost 4 bases. The germline V gene encodes CDR1 MNHEY and CDR2 SMNVEV (reference sequence).

In DNA form, the CDR3 reads TGTGCCAGCAGTCCGAGGACAGCCATGAACACTGAAGCTTTCTTT. Translation: CASSPRTAMNTEAFF. The V gene is TRBV9, the J gene TRBJ1-1, with a possible D match to TRBD1 (6 bases). This CDR3 contains 15 residues. Germline CDR1 is SGDLS and CDR2 is YYNGEE. Deletions cut 5 bases from V and 0 bases from J, with 14 bases between. Based on the CDR3 plus reference TRBV9 and TRBJ1-1, the full variable domain is DSGVTQTPKHLITATGQRVTLRCSPRSGDLSVYWYQQSLDQGLQFLIQYYNGEERAKGNILERFSAQQFPDLHSELNLSSLELGDSALYFCASSPRTAMNTEAFFGQGTRLTVV.

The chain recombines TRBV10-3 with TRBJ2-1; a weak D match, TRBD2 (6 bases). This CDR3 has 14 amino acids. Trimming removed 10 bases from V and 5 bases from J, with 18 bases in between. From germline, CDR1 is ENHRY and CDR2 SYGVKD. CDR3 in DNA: TGTGCCACGGGGGTCGTAGCCAGACACAATGAGCAGTTCTTC. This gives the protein CATGVVARHNEQFF.

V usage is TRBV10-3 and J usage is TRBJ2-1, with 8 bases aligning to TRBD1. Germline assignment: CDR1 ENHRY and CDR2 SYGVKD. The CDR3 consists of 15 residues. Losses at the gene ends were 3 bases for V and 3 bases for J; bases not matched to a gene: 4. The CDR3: CAISEGQGSYNEQFF. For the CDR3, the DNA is TGTGCCATCAGTGAAGGACAGGGTAGCTACAATGAGCAGTTCTTC.

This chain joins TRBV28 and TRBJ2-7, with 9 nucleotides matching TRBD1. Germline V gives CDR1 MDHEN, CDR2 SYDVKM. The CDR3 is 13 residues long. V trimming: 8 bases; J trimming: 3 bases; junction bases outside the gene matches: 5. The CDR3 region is CASGPGQGYEQYF. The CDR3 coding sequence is TGTGCCAGCGGCCCGGGACAGGGCTACGAGCAGTACTTC.

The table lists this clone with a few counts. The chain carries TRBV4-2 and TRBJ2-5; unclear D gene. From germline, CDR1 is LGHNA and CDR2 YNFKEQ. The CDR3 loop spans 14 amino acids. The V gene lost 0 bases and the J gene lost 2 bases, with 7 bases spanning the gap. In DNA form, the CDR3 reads TGTGCCAGCAGCCAAGATGGGCAGCAAGAGACCCAGTACTTC. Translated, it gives CASSQDGQQETQYF.

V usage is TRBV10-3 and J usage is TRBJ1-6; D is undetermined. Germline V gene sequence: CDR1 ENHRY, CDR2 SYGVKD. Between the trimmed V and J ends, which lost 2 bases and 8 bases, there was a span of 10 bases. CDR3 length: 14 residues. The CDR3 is CAISEVGGYSPLHF. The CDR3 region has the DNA TGTGCCATCAGTGAGGTGGGAGGTTATTCACCCCTCCACTTT.

CDR3 nucleotides: TGTGCCAGCAGCCAACTAGCTGGGGAGCAGTTCTTC. It is translated as CASSQLAGEQFF. The V gene is TRBV6-5, the J gene TRBJ2-1; D is perhaps TRBD2 (6 bases). The CDR3 is made up of 12 amino acids. Trimming left V 6 bases short and J 10 bases short, with 13 bases between. Looked up from germline, CDR1 is MNHEY and CDR2 is SVGAGI.

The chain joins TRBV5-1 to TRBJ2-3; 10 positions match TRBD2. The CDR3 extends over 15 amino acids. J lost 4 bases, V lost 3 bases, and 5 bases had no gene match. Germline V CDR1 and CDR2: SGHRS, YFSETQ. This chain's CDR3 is CASSSGLAVADTQYF. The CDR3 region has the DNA TGCGCCAGCAGCTCCGGACTAGCGGTGGCAGATACGCAGTATTTT.

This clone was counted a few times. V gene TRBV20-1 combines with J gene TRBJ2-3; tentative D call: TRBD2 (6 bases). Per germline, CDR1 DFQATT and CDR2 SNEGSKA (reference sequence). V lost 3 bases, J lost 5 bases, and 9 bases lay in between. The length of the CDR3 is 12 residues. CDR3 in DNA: TGCAGTGCTAGTCCGGGACTAGATACGCAGTATTTT. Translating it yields CSASPGLDTQYF.

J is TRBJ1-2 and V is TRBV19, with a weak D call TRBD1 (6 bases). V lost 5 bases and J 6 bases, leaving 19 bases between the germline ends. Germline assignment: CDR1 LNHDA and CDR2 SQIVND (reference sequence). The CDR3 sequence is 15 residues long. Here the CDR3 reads CASSFDPQGAHGYTF. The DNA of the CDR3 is TGTGCCAGTAGTTTCGATCCACAGGGCGCACATGGCTACACCTTC. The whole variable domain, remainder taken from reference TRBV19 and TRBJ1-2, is DGGITQSPKYLFRKEGQNVTLSCEQNLNHDAMYWYRQDPGQGLRLIYYSQIVNDFQKGDIAEGYSVSREKKESFPLTVTSAQKNPTAFYLCASSFDPQGAHGYTFGSGTRLTVV.

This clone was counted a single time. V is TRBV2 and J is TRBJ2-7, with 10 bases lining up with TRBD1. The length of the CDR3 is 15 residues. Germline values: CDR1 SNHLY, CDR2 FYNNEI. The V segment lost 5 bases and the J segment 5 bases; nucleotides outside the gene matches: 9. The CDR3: CASSSTGQGSHEQYF. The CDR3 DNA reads TGTGCCAGCAGTAGTACGGGACAGGGGAGTCACGAGCAGTACTTC.

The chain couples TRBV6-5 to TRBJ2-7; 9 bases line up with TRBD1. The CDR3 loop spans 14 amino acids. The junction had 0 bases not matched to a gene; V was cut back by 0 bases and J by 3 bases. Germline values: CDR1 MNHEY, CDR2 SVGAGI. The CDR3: CASSYSTGGYEQYF. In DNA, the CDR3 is TGTGCCAGCAGTTACTCGACAGGGGGCTACGAGCAGTACTTC.

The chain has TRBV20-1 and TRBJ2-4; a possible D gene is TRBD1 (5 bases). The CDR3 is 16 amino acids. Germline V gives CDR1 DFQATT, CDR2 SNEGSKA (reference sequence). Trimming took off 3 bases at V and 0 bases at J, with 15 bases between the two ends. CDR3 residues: CSASGPQDLAKNIQYF. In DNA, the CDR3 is TGCAGTGCTAGTGGTCCACAGGACCTAGCCAAAAACATTCAGTACTTC.

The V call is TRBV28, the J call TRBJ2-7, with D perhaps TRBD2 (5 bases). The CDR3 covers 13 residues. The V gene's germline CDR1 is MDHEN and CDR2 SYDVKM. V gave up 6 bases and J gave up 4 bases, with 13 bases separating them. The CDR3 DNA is TGTGCCAGCAGCGACGGCCGGGAATACGAGCAGTACTTC. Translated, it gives CASSDGREYEQYF. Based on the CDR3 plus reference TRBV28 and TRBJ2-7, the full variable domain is DVKVTQSSRYLVKRTGEKVFLECVQDMDHENMFWYRQDPGLGLRLIYFSYDVKMKEKGDIPEGYSVSREKKERFSLILESASTNQTSMYLCASSDGREYEQYFGPGTRLTVT.

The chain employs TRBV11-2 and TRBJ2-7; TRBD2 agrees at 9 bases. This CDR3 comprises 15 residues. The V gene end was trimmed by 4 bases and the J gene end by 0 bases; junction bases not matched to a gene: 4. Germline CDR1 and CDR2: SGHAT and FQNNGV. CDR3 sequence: CASSSGLASSYEQYF. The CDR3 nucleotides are TGTGCCAGCAGCTCGGGACTAGCCAGCTCCTACGAGCAGTACTTC.

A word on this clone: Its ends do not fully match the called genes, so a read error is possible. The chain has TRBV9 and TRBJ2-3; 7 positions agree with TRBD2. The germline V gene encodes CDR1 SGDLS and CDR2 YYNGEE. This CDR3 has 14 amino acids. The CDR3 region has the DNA TGTGCCAGCAGCGTAGGCGGGAGCAGAGATACGCAGTATTTT. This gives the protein CASSVGGSRDTQYF.

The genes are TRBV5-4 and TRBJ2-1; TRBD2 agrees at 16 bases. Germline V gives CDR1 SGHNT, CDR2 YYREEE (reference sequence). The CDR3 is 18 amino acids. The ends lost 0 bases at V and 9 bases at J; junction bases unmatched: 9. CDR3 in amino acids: CASSLDPGLAGGGGEQFF. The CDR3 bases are TGTGCCAGCAGCTTGGACCCGGGACTAGCGGGAGGGGGGGGTGAGCAGTTCTTC.

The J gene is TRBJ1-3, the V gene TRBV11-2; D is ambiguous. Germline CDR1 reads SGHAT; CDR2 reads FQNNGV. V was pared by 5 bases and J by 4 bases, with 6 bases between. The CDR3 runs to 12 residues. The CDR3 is CASSPGGNTIYF. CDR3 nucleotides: TGTGCCAGCAGCCCGGGAGGAAACACCATATATTTT. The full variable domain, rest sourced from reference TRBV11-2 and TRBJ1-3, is EAGVAQSPRYKIIEKRQSVAFWCNPISGHATLYWYQQILGQGPKLLIQFQNNGVVDDSQLPKDRFSAERLKGVDSTLKIQPAKLEDSAVYLCASSPGGNTIYFGEGSWLTVV.

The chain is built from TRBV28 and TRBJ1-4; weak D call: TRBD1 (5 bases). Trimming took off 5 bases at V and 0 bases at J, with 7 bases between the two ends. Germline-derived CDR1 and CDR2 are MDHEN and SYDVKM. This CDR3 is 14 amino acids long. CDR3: CASSQGATNEKLFF. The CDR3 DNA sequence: TGTGCCAGCAGTCAGGGTGCAACTAATGAAAAACTGTTTTTT.